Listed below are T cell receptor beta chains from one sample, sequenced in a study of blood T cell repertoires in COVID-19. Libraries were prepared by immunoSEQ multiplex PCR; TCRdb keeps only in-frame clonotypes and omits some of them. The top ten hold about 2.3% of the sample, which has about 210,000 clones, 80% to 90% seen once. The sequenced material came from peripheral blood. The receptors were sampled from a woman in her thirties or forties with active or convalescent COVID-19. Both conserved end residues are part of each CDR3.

CASSLLQGNTIYF TRBJ1-3 TRBV7-2
CASSPGLTYNEQFF TRBJ2-1 TRBV27
CASSQAVNTEAFF TRBJ1-1 TRBV4-1
CASSVEQGPNSPLHF TRBJ1-6 TRBV9
CASSITATNEKLFF TRBJ1-4 TRBV19
CASSQQGPSSYNSPLHF TRBJ1-6 TRBV18
CASSHGQEGQPQHF TRBJ1-5 TRBV9
CSVIGLAGSYEQYF TRBJ2-7 TRBV29-1
CATSTSTGASNTGELFF TRBJ2-2 TRBV15
CASSLGTGVNSPLHF TRBJ1-6 TRBV11-2
CASSYGRLADKETQYF TRBJ2-5 TRBV6-5
CATSTGATNEKLFF TRBJ1-4 TRBV15
CASSLEVRAELGGYTF TRBJ1-2 TRBV7-6
CASSKEGQHTEAFF TRBJ1-1 TRBV5-4
CASIFQGSGYEQYF TRBJ2-7 TRBV2
CASSFEGRGGYTF TRBJ1-2 TRBV5-1
CAIRAGPMNEKLFF TRBJ1-4 TRBV10-3
CASSLDRTGGSLQAFF TRBJ1-1 TRBV11-1
CASSQDWRGTDTQYF TRBJ2-3 TRBV3-1/TRBV3-2
CASSFGQGPYEQYF TRBJ2-7 TRBV7-2
CASSMGLAGGHEQFF TRBJ2-1 TRBV19
CASSPRTGASSYNSPLHF TRBJ1-6 TRBV11-2
CATSDHPTAESQETQYF TRBJ2-5 TRBV24-1
CASSPQGAGTEAFF TRBJ1-1 TRBV5-5
CASRKRFTTNEKLFF TRBJ1-4 TRBV2
CASSSRDRIYGYTF TRBJ1-2 TRBV11-3
CASSLSPLVNEQFF TRBJ2-1 TRBV7-3
CASSLGGGSSTDTQYF TRBJ2-3 TRBV7-3
CAIERELDGYTF TRBJ1-2 TRBV30
CAISELTGGGSSPLHF TRBJ1-6 TRBV10-3
CASSWGGTDTQYF TRBJ2-3 TRBV6-5
CASSYRSNSNQPQHF TRBJ1-5 TRBV10-1
CASSHGQPSGEAFF TRBJ1-1 TRBV23-1
CAISYSGGDEQYF TRBJ2-7 TRBV10-3
CASSPRGAEGYTF TRBJ1-2 TRBV18
CASSLVAGGPSYEQYF TRBJ2-7 TRBV11-3
CAISTGTTTDTQYF TRBJ2-3 TRBV10-3
CASSQTDTEAFF TRBJ1-1 TRBV12-3/TRBV12-4
CASSQEGGWSTEAFF TRBJ1-1 TRBV14
CASSLGGQEYGYTF TRBJ1-2 TRBV5-1
CASRQGAIGEAFF TRBJ1-1 TRBV28
CASSLGGSSYEQYF TRBJ2-7 TRBV5-1
CASKRGLSGNTIYF TRBJ1-3 TRBV6-5
CASRAYQGSGTDTQYF TRBJ2-3 TRBV19
CASSLGQSHNEQFF TRBJ2-1 TRBV11-2
CASSKQGRPYGYTF TRBJ1-2 TRBV21-1
CASSTGTSGVGYEQYF TRBJ2-7 TRBV5-4
CASSQKTGPYQPQHF TRBJ1-5 TRBV3-1/TRBV3-2
CASSYDDTNYGYTF TRBJ1-2 TRBV6-5
CASSYPGQGNTEAFF TRBJ1-1 TRBV6-6
CASWDSPLRYNEQFF TRBJ2-1 TRBV2
CAISETDRGNTEAFF TRBJ1-1 TRBV10-3
CASSVGVEAGAYNEQFF TRBJ2-1 TRBV9